Listed here is a single T cell receptor (beta chain). This sample is drawn from a study of blood T cell repertoires in COVID-19. Study-level background: Some COVID-19 samples were acute and others convalescent; all came from the United States, Italy and Spain.

Authors' data handling: For nucleated cells, counts were estimated from reference gene primer amplification. Profiling relied on immunoSEQ multiplex PCR, and the TCRdb table lists in-frame clones only, not all of them. V, J and clone size reflect that table, while D and trimming were determined from the DNA. The sample contains hundreds of thousands of clones, 90% of which appear only once. Germline V CDR1 and CDR2: MGHDK, SYGVNS. V shed 3 bases, J shed 5 bases, and the junction held 9 bases outside the gene matches. The CDR3 has 15 residues. This sequence originates from a woman between 18 and 30 years old with acute COVID-19. V gene TRBV25-1 combines with J gene TRBJ2-7; 8 bases are a match to TRBD1. Sequences were obtained from PBMCs or T cells enriched from blood (not recorded which). DNA for the CDR3: TGTGCCAGCAGTGATTGGCGACAGGGGATCCACGAGCAGTACTTC. Translation gives CASSDWRQGIHEQYF.